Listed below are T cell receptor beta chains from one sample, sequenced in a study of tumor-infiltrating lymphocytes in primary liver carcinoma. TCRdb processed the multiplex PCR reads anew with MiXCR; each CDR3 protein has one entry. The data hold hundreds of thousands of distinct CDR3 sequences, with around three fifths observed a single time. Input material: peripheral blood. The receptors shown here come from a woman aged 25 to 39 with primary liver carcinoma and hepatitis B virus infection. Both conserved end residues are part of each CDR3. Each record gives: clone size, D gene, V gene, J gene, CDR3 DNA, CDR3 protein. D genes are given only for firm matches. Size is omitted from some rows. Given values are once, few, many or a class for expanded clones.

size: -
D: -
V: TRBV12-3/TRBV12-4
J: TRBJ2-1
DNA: TGTGCCGGCACTTTCTCCCGCCGGGGCAACAATGAGCAGTTCTTC
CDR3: CAGTFSRRGNNEQFF

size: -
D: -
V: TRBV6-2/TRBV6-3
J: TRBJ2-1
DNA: TGTGCCAGCAGTTATAAAGGGTCCTTCAGTGAGCAGTTCTTC
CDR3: CASSYKGSFSEQFF

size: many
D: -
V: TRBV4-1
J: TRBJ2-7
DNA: TGCGCCAGCAGCCCAGACCGGGGTGCCTACGAGCAGTACTTC
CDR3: CASSPDRGAYEQYF

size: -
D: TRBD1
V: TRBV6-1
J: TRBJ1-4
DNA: TGTGCCAGCAGTCGATTCGGCATCTTACAGGGGAATGAAAAACTGTTTTTT
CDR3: CASSRFGILQGNEKLFF

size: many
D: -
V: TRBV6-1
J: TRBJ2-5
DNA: TGTGCCAGCAGTGAGGCTGAGGCGTGGCGTGAGACCCAGTACTTC
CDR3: CASSEAEAWRETQYF

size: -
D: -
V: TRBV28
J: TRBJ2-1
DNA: TGTGCCAGCAGTTTCCTTATTTTGGACGGTTACAATGAGCAGTTCTTC
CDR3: CASSFLILDGYNEQFF

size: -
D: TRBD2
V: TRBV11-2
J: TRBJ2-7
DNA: TGTTCCAGCAGCCTTCGTCTAGCGGGGAACTACGAGCAGTACTTC
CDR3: CSSSLRLAGNYEQYF

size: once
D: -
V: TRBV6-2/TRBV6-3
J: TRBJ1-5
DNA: TGTTCCAGCAGCGTGGCGGAAAATCAGCCCCAGCACTTT
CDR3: CSSSVAENQPQHF

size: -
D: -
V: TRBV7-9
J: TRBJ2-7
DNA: TGTGCCAGCAGTTTAGCTTCTGGGAACGAGCAGTACTTC
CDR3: CASSLASGNEQYF

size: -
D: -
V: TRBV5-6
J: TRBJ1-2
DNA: TGTGCCAGCAGCCGGAATGAGATATGGTTAGGCTATGGCTACACCTTC
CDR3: CASSRNEIWLGYGYTF

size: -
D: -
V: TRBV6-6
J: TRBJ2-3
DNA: TGTGCCGTTCAGAGGGCGAGCACAGATACGCAGTATTTT
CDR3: CAVQRASTDTQYF

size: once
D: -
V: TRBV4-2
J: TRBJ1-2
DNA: TGTGCCAGCAACCAGACAGCTAACTATGGCTACACCTTC
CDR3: CASNQTANYGYTF

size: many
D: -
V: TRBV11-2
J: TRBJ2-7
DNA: TGTGCCAGCAGGTGTGATGAGCAGTACTTC
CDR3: CASRCDEQYF

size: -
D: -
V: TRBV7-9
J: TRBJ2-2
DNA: TGTGCCAGCAGCTTCCAGACAGACACCGGGGAGCTGTTTTTT
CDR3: CASSFQTDTGELFF

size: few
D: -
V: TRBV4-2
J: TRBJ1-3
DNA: TGTGCCAGCAGCCTTGGTAGGGGACACTCTGGAAACATCATATATTTT
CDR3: CASSLGRGHSGNIIYF

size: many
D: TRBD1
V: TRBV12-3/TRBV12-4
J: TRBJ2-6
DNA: TGTGCCAGCAGTTTCACCGGGACAGGGAATTCCCACTCTGGGGCCAACGTCCTGACTTTC
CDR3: CASSFTGTGNSHSGANVLTF

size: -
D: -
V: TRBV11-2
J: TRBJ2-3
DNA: TGTGCCAGCAGCTTACCAGAGAGTACAGATACACAGTATTTT
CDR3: CASSLPESTDTQYF

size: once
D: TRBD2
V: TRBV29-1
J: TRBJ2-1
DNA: TGCAGCGTTGAAGATCCACTACCGGGAGGACTCGATGGGCAGTTCTTC
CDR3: CSVEDPLPGGLDGQFF

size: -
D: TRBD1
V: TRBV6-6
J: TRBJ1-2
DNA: TGTGCCAGCAGTTACCCCCGGACAGGCGACTCTTGGAGCTATGGCCACACCTTC
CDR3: CASSYPRTGDSWSYGHTF

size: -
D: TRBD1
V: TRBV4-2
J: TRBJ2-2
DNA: TGTGCCAGCAGCCAAGTATTTTTCGGACAGGAGCCCACAAAGAGCACCGGGGAGCTGTTTTTC
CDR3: CASSQVFFGQEPTKSTGELFF

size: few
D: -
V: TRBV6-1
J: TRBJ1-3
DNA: TGTGCCAGCCAAGGGTACTCTGGAAACACCATATATTTT
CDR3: CASQGYSGNTIYF

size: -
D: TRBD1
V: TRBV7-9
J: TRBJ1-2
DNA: TGTGCCAGCAGAGACAGGGTCCCTAACTATGGCTACACCTTC
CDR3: CASRDRVPNYGYTF

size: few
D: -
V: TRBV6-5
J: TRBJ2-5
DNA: TGTGCCAGCAGTTACTCAAACCCCGAAGAGTCCCAGTACTTC
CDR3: CASSYSNPEESQYF

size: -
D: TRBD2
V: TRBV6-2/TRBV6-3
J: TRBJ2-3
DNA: TGTGCCAGCAGCTCCGGACTAGCGGGAGGCCGTTTGAGAGATACGCAGTATTTT
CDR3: CASSSGLAGGRLRDTQYF

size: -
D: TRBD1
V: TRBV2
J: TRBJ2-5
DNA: TGTGCCAGCAATACGTACAGGGGGCGAGAGACCCGGTACTTC
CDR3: CASNTYRGRETRYF

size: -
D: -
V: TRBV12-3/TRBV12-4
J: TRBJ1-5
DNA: TGCGCCAGCAACCGGGGAGGGCGGGGAGGCCAGCCCCAGCAGTTT
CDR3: CASNRGGRGGQPQQF

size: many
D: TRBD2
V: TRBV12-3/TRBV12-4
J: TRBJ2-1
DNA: TGTGCCAGCAGTGAGACTAGCGGGAAATTCTTC
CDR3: CASSETSGKFF